One sample yielded the 14 T cell receptor beta chains listed below, sequenced in a study of T cell repertoires in cytomegalovirus infection. In TCRdb, the reads were re-called with MiXCR into one record per CDR3 protein. This table holds nearly 700,000 distinct CDR3 sequences, 30% to 40% found once. The antigens for these receptors are not known. The input for sequencing was cultured PBMCs, taken from culture after CMV antigen stimulation. All receptors derive from a human donor in good health (CMV status not recorded). Some clones in this sample may be carry-over from other donors' samples.

This clonotype was detected a few times. The chain joins TRBV7-8 to TRBJ2-1; D is unresolved. The length of the CDR3 is 11 residues. Germline lookup yields CDR1 SGHVS and CDR2 FQNEAQ. V was pared by 5 bases and J by 10 bases, with 9 bases between. Here the CDR3 reads CASSAGPEQFF. The CDR3 DNA is TGTGCCAGCAGCGCAGGACCAGAGCAGTTCTTC. Looking up the rest from reference TRBV7-8 and TRBJ2-1 gives the full variable domain: GAGVSQSPRYKVAKRGQDVALRCDPISGHVSLFWYQQALGQGPEFLTYFQNEAQLDKSGLPSDRFFAERPEGSVSTLKIQRTQQEDSAVYLCASSAGPEQFFGPGTRLTVL.

The gene calls are TRBV7-2 and TRBJ2-2; D might be TRBD1 (6 bases). With 5 bases removed from V and 2 bases from J, the gap between germline ends came to 15 bases. The CDR3 contains 16 residues. Per germline, CDR1 SGHTA and CDR2 FQGNSA. In DNA form, the CDR3 reads TGTGCCAGCAGCCTCTTTTCAGGGGCCAACACCGGGGAGCTGTTTTTT. The encoded protein is CASSLFSGANTGELFF.

The rearrangement uses TRBV2 and TRBJ1-5, with D unclear. Trimming pared 10 bases from V and 0 bases from J, leaving 22 bases between. Germline assignment: CDR1 SNHLY and CDR2 FYNNEI. CDR3 length: 17 amino acids. The CDR3 DNA reads as TGTGCCACATCACCCACGGACTCTCGATATAGCAATCAGCCCCAGCATTTT. It is translated as CATSPTDSRYSNQPQHF.

CDR3 DNA sequence: TGCGCCAGCAGCCTAAAGGTTTCACAGCCAAAAGAGACCCAGTACTTC. This encodes CASSLKVSQPKETQYF. The V call is TRBV4-1, the J call TRBJ2-5; D uncertain. The CDR3 spans 16 residues. CDR1 and CDR2 (germline): MGHRA, YSYEKL. V lost 4 bases and J 3 bases, leaving 18 bases between the germline ends.

The rearrangement links TRBV19 to TRBJ2-4; D perhaps matches TRBD1 (6 bases). With 3 bases removed from V and 3 bases from J, the gap between germline ends came to 12 bases. Germline loops: CDR1 LNHDA, CDR2 SQIVND (reference sequence). This CDR3 region has 15 residues. The chain's CDR3 is CASSIRGIRKNIQYF. CDR3 in DNA: TGTGCCAGTAGTATTAGGGGGATACGCAAAAACATTCAGTACTTC.

This clonotype occurred a few times. The rearrangement links TRBV28 to TRBJ2-5, with 8 bases fitting TRBD1. CDR1 and CDR2 from the germline V gene are MDHEN and SYDVKM. The V segment lost 6 bases and the J segment 5 bases; nucleotides outside the gene matches: 8. There are 14 residues in the CDR3. This CDR3 reads CASSDLDRVETQYF. CDR3 nucleotides: TGTGCCAGCAGCGATTTGGACAGGGTGGAGACCCAGTACTTC.

The chain links TRBV7-2 to TRBJ2-1; D might be TRBD1 (5 bases). The CDR3 consists of 12 residues. CDR1 and CDR2 (germline): SGHTA, FQGNSA. Trimming cost V 3 bases and J 9 bases, with 9 bases left between them. This chain's CDR3 is CASSLTALEQFF. CDR3 in DNA: TGTGCCAGCAGCTTGACAGCCCTTGAGCAGTTCTTC.

This clonotype appeared once. The J gene is TRBJ1-3, the V gene TRBV30; TRBD1 is a possible D gene (6 bases). The CDR3 is 14 amino acids. V was cut by 2 bases and J by 2 bases, with 10 bases left in between. Germline CDR1 and CDR2: GTSNPN and SVGIG (reference sequence). CDR3 residues: CAWSSTGAGNTIYF. The CDR3 DNA sequence: TGTGCCTGGAGTTCGACAGGCGCTGGAAACACCATATATTTT.

The table lists this clonotype with many counts. The DNA of the CDR3 is TGTGCCAGCAGCTTGGGGACCGTAACAGATACGCAGTATTTT. Translated, it gives CASSLGTVTDTQYF. This chain connects TRBV7-2 to TRBJ2-3; D tentatively reads TRBD1 or TRBD2 (5 bases each). From germline, CDR1 is SGHTA and CDR2 FQGNSA. Trimming removed 3 bases at V and 3 bases at J, with 10 bases between. The CDR3 is 14 amino acids.

This CDR3 reads CASSLVGGSLYNEQFF. CDR3 sequence (DNA): TGTGCCAGCAGCTTAGTTGGCGGGAGCCTCTACAATGAGCAGTTCTTC. The V and J genes are TRBV7-2 and TRBJ2-1; 7 positions match TRBD2. Germline assignment: CDR1 SGHTA and CDR2 FQGNSA. The ends lost 1 base at V and 3 bases at J; junction bases unmatched: 6. The CDR3 loop spans 16 amino acids.

The V and J genes are TRBV28 and TRBJ2-3, with TRBD2 matching 8 bases. The trim removed 4 bases at V and 6 bases at J, leaving 6 bases unmatched. This CDR3 has 14 amino acids. CDR1 and CDR2 from the germline V gene are MDHEN and SYDVKM. The chain's CDR3 is CASSSAGTSDTQYF. CDR3 bases: TGTGCCAGCAGTTCTGCCGGGACTAGTGATACGCAGTATTTT. The entire variable domain, with the rest obtained from reference TRBV28 and TRBJ2-3, is as follows: DVKVTQSSRYLVKRTGEKVFLECVQDMDHENMFWYRQDPGLGLRLIYFSYDVKMKEKGDIPEGYSVSREKKERFSLILESASTNQTSMYLCASSSAGTSDTQYFGPGTRLTVL.

V usage is TRBV19 and J usage is TRBJ1-6; weak D call: TRBD1 (6 bases). Between the trimmed V and J ends, which lost 5 bases and 11 bases, there was a span of 13 bases. The V gene's germline CDR1 is LNHDA and CDR2 SQIVND (reference sequence). The CDR3 loop spans 13 amino acids. Here the CDR3 reads CASSVTGYTPLHF. CDR3 DNA: TGTGCCAGTAGTGTAACAGGGTACACACCCCTCCACTTT.

There are many counts of this clonotype. The chain has TRBV7-2 and TRBJ1-2; TRBD1 is a possible D gene (6 bases). Germline CDR1 and CDR2: SGHTA and FQGNSA. The CDR3 has 15 amino acids. V was pared by 1 base and J by 8 bases, with 17 bases between. The CDR3 DNA follows: TGTGCCAGCAGCTTAGATATCGGGGGGGCAGGCGGCTACACCTTC. This encodes CASSLDIGGAGGYTF.

The chain combines TRBV28 with TRBJ1-4; no firm D call. CDR3 length: 13 residues. Germline CDR1 and CDR2: MDHEN and SYDVKM. V lost 7 bases to trimming and J lost 0 bases, with 6 bases between them. The CDR3 nucleotides read TGTGCCAGCACACAGACAACTAATGAAAAACTGTTTTTT. It yields the protein CASTQTTNEKLFF.